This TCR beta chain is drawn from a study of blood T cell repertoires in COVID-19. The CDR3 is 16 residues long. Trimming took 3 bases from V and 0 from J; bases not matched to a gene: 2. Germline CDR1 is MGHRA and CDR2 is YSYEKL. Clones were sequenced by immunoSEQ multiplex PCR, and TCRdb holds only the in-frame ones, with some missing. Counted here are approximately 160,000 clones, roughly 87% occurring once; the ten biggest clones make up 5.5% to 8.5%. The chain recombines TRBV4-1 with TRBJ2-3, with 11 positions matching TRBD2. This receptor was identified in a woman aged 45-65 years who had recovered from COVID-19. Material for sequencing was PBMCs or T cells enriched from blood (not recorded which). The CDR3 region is CASSHRLAGSTDTQYF. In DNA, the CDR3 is TGCGCCAGCAGCCATCGACTAGCGGGAAGCACAGATACGCAGTATTTT.